This T cell receptor (beta chain) is from a study of blood T cell repertoires in COVID-19. Study summary: COVID-19 samples, acute and convalescent, were from the United States, Italy and Spain. The cDNA or gDNA used as material had been derived from T cells, B-cell-depleted T cells, or PBMCs.

Per the original data handling: Reference gene primer amplification gave estimated nucleated cell counts. TCRdb's table, derived via immunoSEQ multiplex PCR, lists solely in-frame clones and lacks some. V and J calls and clone size are as listed in that table; D and trimming were resolved from the DNA. The top ten hold around 19% of the sample, which has 60,000 or so clones, approximately 85% seen once. The CDR3 has 15 amino acids. Per the germline V gene, CDR1 is KGHSH and CDR2 is LQKENI. Between the trimmed V and J ends, which lost 0 bases and 0 bases, there was a span of 8 bases. The sequenced material came from peripheral blood. This receptor was identified in a human donor in a cohort sampled during active COVID-19. The chain joins TRBV18 to TRBJ1-2; unclear D gene. DNA of the CDR3: TGTGCCAGCTCACCACCGGGGAGAACTAACTATGGCTACACCTTC. This gives the protein CASSPPGRTNYGYTF.